This TCR beta chain came from a study of blood T cell repertoires in COVID-19. V shed 10 bases and J 6 bases; nucleotides not matched to a gene: 13. This CDR3 comprises 15 residues. Germline CDR1 is ENHRY and CDR2 is SYGVKD. In the authors' workflow: Nucleated cell counts were estimated from reference gene primer amplification. Sequencing was performed with immunoSEQ multiplex PCR; in TCRdb, only in-frame clones are kept and a portion is missing. From that table come the V and J calls and clone size; the DNA was used to work out D and trimming. The sample shows tens of thousands of clones, around four fifths of them seen only once.

The sample consisted of peripheral blood. This clonotype was obtained from a human donor in a cohort sampled during active COVID-19. The gene calls are TRBV10-3 and TRBJ2-1; TRBD2 matches at 9 bases. As DNA, the CDR3 is TGTGCCACTGAACCTCAGCGGGGGGAGGTCAATGAGCAGTTCTTC. Its protein product is CATEPQRGEVNEQFF.